A single sample gave rise to the 27 T cell receptor beta chains below, sequenced in a study of CD8 T cells in Susac syndrome. Reverse transcription of about 0.45 to 1 ug RNA was carried out with random hexamers. TCRdb used MiXCR to reprocess the immunoSEQ multiplex PCR reads, holding one entry per CDR3 protein. The table has about 150,000 distinct CDR3 sequences, 95% seen once. What was sequenced was CD8+ T cells from PBMCs. The source is a human donor with Susac syndrome.

The V and J genes are TRBV4-1 and TRBJ2-7, with D maybe TRBD2 (5 bases). The CDR3 is 14 amino acids. V lost 4 bases, J lost 3 bases, and 13 bases lay in between. CDR1 is MGHRA, CDR2 YSYEKL, per germline. This chain's CDR3 is CASSPEGLDYEQYF. The CDR3, as DNA: TGCGCCAGCAGCCCTGAGGGCCTCGACTACGAGCAGTACTTC.

In this sample, this clonotype turned up a few times. The chain links TRBV14 to TRBJ2-7; D not certain. CDR1 and CDR2 from the germline V gene are SGHDN and FVKESK. Trimming took off 3 bases at V and 2 bases at J, with 2 bases between the two ends. CDR3 length: 11 residues. CDR3 coding DNA: TGTGCCAGCAGCCAGGCCTACGAGCAGTACTTC. Protein: CASSQAYEQYF.

The chain couples TRBV13 to TRBJ2-4; D is unresolved. With 4 bases removed from V and 0 bases from J, the gap between germline ends came to 7 bases. The CDR3 has 14 amino acids. The germline V gene has CDR1 PRHDT and CDR2 FYEKMQ (reference sequence). This CDR3 is CASSSKQAKNIQYF. CDR3 coding DNA: TGTGCCAGCAGCTCTAAACAAGCCAAAAACATTCAGTACTTC. The whole variable domain, remainder taken from reference TRBV13 and TRBJ2-4, is AAGVIQSPRHLIKEKRETATLKCYPIPRHDTVYWYQQGPGQDPQFLISFYEKMQSDKGSIPDRFSAQQFSDYHSELNMSSLELGDSALYFCASSSKQAKNIQYFGAGTRLSVL.

The gene calls are TRBV4-1 and TRBJ2-7; 11 bases are shared with TRBD2. V shed 2 bases, J shed 7 bases, and the junction held 4 bases outside the gene matches. Germline CDR1 MGHRA, CDR2 YSYEKL. The length of the CDR3 is 14 residues. The CDR3 DNA reads TGCGCCAGCAGCCAACTAGCGGGGGGCTGGGAGCAGTACTTC. Translated, it gives CASSQLAGGWEQYF.

The V call is TRBV4-1, the J call TRBJ1-3; D is uncertain. This CDR3 is 19 amino acids long. Looked up from germline, CDR1 is MGHRA and CDR2 is YSYEKL. V lost 2 bases and J 0 bases, leaving 20 bases between the germline ends. Here the CDR3 reads CASSQNLGPGGNSGNTIYF. The DNA for the CDR3 is TGCGCCAGCAGCCAAAATTTAGGTCCAGGCGGGAACTCTGGAAACACCATATATTTT.

The chain is built from TRBV11-2 and TRBJ2-7; the D gene could be TRBD1 or TRBD2 (5 bases each). V was trimmed by 3 bases and J by 6 bases, leaving 15 bases between them. This CDR3 has 14 amino acids. The germline V gene encodes CDR1 SGHAT and CDR2 FQNNGV. In DNA form, the CDR3 reads TGTGCCAGCAGCTTTAGGGACGGGGTTGGCGAGCAGTACTTC. Translation gives CASSFRDGVGEQYF.

This clonotype was found once. V and J are TRBV4-1 and TRBJ2-7, with TRBD1 as a possible D gene (5 bases). Trimming pared 4 bases from V and 3 bases from J, leaving 13 bases between. CDR3 length: 14 amino acids. Germline values: CDR1 MGHRA, CDR2 YSYEKL. The CDR3 DNA sequence: TGCGCCAGCAGCCCATCAGGGCGGTTCTACGAGCAGTACTTC. The encoded protein is CASSPSGRFYEQYF.

The gene calls are TRBV9 and TRBJ1-2, with D hard to call. The CDR3 sequence is 13 residues long. The V gene's germline CDR1 is SGDLS and CDR2 YYNGEE. V was clipped by 5 bases and J by 6 bases, with 14 bases between them. The CDR3 sequence is CASRGAREDGYTF. For the CDR3, the DNA is TGTGCCAGCAGAGGCGCGAGGGAGGATGGCTACACCTTC.

The chain joins TRBV29-1 to TRBJ2-1, with D perhaps matching TRBD1 (5 bases). V was clipped by 3 bases and J by 2 bases, with 11 bases between them. The V gene's germline CDR1 is SQVTM and CDR2 ANQGSEA. The CDR3 is made up of 14 amino acids. In DNA, the CDR3 is TGCAGCGTTGAGTCGCAGGGCCCCTACAATGAGCAGTTCTTC. Translating gives CSVESQGPYNEQFF.

This clonotype was recorded once. The chain combines TRBV27 with TRBJ2-5; tentative D call: TRBD2 (6 bases). CDR3 length: 11 amino acids. The V end was cut by 10 bases, the J end by 4 bases, with 10 bases between. Germline V gene lookup returns CDR1 MNHEY and CDR2 SMNVEV (reference sequence). CDR3 DNA sequence: TGTGCCATCGGGGGTGGAGAGACCCAGTACTTC. As protein: CAIGGGETQYF.

The chain combines TRBV24-1 with TRBJ1-5; D ambiguous. V was shortened by 4 bases and J by 4 bases, with 1 base between the two germline ends. Germline assignment: CDR1 KGHDR and CDR2 SFDVKD. This CDR3 contains 11 residues. The CDR3 loop is CATSENQPQHF. The CDR3 DNA sequence: TGTGCCACCAGTGAGAATCAGCCCCAGCATTTT.

The V call is TRBV12-3 or TRBV12-4, the J call TRBJ2-1; 7 bases map to TRBD2. The trim removed 8 bases at V and 0 bases at J, leaving 7 bases unmatched. CDR3 size: 15 residues. The CDR3 DNA reads TGTGCCAGCCAGTCCAGCGGGGACTCCTACAATGAGCAGTTCTTC. Translating it yields CASQSSGDSYNEQFF.

The CDR3 region is CASSGWGDRTDTQYF. The DNA for the CDR3 is TGTGCCAGCAGCGGCTGGGGGGATCGCACAGATACGCAGTATTTT. This sequence joins TRBV3-1 and TRBJ2-3; TRBD2 might be the D (6 bases). V dropped 5 bases and J dropped 1 base, with 13 bases sitting between them. The germline gives CDR1 LGHDT, CDR2 YNNKEL (reference sequence). The CDR3 has 15 residues.

This chain joins TRBV16 and TRBJ1-1; no definite D call. The germline CDR1 and CDR2 sequences are KGHSY and FQNENV. V was trimmed by 4 bases and J by 0 bases, leaving 6 bases between them. This CDR3 contains 13 residues. The CDR3 DNA reads as TGTGCCAGCAGCCGCGACCTGAACACTGAAGCTTTCTTT. This encodes CASSRDLNTEAFF.

The chain couples TRBV5-1 to TRBJ1-2; 8 nucleotides agree with TRBD1. Trimming took 4 bases from V and 6 from J; bases not matched to a gene: 8. CDR3 length: 14 residues. CDR1 and CDR2 from the germline V gene are SGHRS and YFSETQ. The CDR3 coding sequence is TGCGCCAGCAGCATGACTGGACAGGGAGATGGCTACACCTTC. The encoded protein is CASSMTGQGDGYTF.

In DNA form, the CDR3 reads TGTGCCAGCAGTTACTCGGTCTCGGCCTACGAGCAGTACTTC. Its translation: CASSYSVSAYEQYF. V usage is TRBV6-5 and J usage is TRBJ2-7; unclear D gene. The germline V gene has CDR1 MNHEY and CDR2 SVGAGI. V gave up 0 bases and J gave up 2 bases, with 8 bases separating them. This CDR3 comprises 14 residues.

This clonotype appeared a single time. The rearrangement joins TRBV4-2 to TRBJ2-3; TRBD2 matches 8 bases. The V and J ends lost 5 bases and 0 bases, in that order; junction bases with no gene match: 7. The CDR3 sequence is 16 residues long. The germline V gene has CDR1 LGHNA and CDR2 YNFKEQ. In DNA form, the CDR3 reads TGTGCCAGCAGCAGAAACGAGCGGGGGAGCACAGATACGCAGTATTTT. Its protein product is CASSRNERGSTDTQYF.

This clonotype appeared a single time. This rearrangement joins TRBV20-1 to TRBJ2-7; TRBD1 matches at 10 bases. The CDR3 consists of 14 residues. Germline CDR1 and CDR2: DFQATT and SNEGSKA (reference sequence). The V segment lost 3 bases and the J segment 3 bases; nucleotides outside the gene matches: 5. The CDR3 nucleotides read TGCAGTGCTAGGCTTCGGGACAGGGGCTACGAGCAGTACTTC. Protein: CSARLRDRGYEQYF.

The count of this clonotype is one. The chain combines TRBV27 with TRBJ1-2; D uncertain. Germline-derived CDR1 and CDR2 are MNHEY and SMNVEV (reference sequence). V lost 2 bases, J lost 0 bases, and 10 bases lay in between. CDR3 length: 15 amino acids. The CDR3: CASSLGVGTNYGYTF. In DNA, the CDR3 is TGTGCCAGCAGTTTAGGGGTTGGTACTAACTATGGCTACACCTTC.

The CDR3 DNA reads as TGTGCCAGCAACCCTCAAGGTAGCGGGAGAACGGCGGACGAGCAGTACTTC. Its translation: CASNPQGSGRTADEQYF. This chain links TRBV2 with TRBJ2-7; 9 nucleotides agree with TRBD2. CDR3 length: 17 residues. The germline gives CDR1 SNHLY, CDR2 FYNNEI. The ends lost 7 bases at V and 5 bases at J; junction bases unmatched: 18.

The chain combines TRBV20-1 with TRBJ2-3, with 12 positions matching TRBD2. This CDR3 comprises 15 residues. V lost 1 base and J lost 4; bases outside the gene matches: 3. CDR1 DFQATT and CDR2 SNEGSKA come from the germline V gene (reference sequence). This CDR3 reads CSARGLAGGPDTQYF. CDR3 nucleotide sequence: TGCAGTGCTAGAGGTCTAGCGGGAGGGCCAGATACGCAGTATTTT.

V usage is TRBV29-1 and J usage is TRBJ2-1; TRBD2 agrees at 7 bases. Trimming removed 7 bases from V and 3 bases from J; junction bases left unmatched: 12. CDR3 size: 15 residues. Germline CDR1 reads SQVTM; CDR2 reads ANQGSEA. Here the CDR3 reads CSGTPWTRDYNEQFF. The CDR3 DNA reads TGCAGCGGTACCCCTTGGACTAGGGACTACAATGAGCAGTTCTTC.

The V and J genes are TRBV25-1 and TRBJ2-7; D is undetermined. The CDR3 runs 13 residues. Germline assignment: CDR1 MGHDK and CDR2 SYGVNS. V lost 0 bases to trimming and J lost 5 bases, with 8 bases between them. DNA for the CDR3: TGTGCCAGCAGTGAATACGGGTTCCACGAGCAGTACTTC. Amino acid sequence: CASSEYGFHEQYF.

The chain recombines TRBV12-5 with TRBJ2-1, with a possible D match to TRBD2 (6 bases). The germline V gene encodes CDR1 LGHNT and CDR2 FRNRAP. Between the trimmed V and J ends, which lost 1 base and 6 bases, there was a span of 13 bases. The CDR3 runs 15 residues. The CDR3 DNA follows: TGTGCTAGTGGTTTGGAGCGGGTGGTCTCCAATGAGCAGTTCTTC. Protein product: CASGLERVVSNEQFF.

This chain uses TRBV13 with TRBJ1-1; D remains unclear. This CDR3 comprises 11 residues. Germline values: CDR1 PRHDT, CDR2 FYEKMQ (reference sequence). The ends were cut back, 7 bases at V and 3 bases at J, with 6 bases in the middle. The CDR3 region has the DNA TGTGCCAGCATTGGGGACACTGAAGCTTTCTTT. Its translation is CASIGDTEAFF.

The chain carries TRBV4-1 and TRBJ2-1; D is undetermined. The germline CDR1 and CDR2 sequences are MGHRA and YSYEKL. The CDR3 consists of 15 residues. V was clipped by 0 bases and J by 3 bases, with 9 bases between them. The CDR3 spells CASSQEGGVYNEQFF. DNA for the CDR3: TGCGCCAGCAGCCAAGAAGGTGGGGTCTACAATGAGCAGTTCTTC.

J is TRBJ1-4 and V is TRBV5-1; maybe TRBD1 (5 bases). The CDR3 is 15 amino acids. Germline V gene sequence: CDR1 SGHRS, CDR2 YFSETQ. Deletions cut 0 bases from V and 3 bases from J, with 9 bases between. The CDR3 DNA is TGCGCCAGCAGCTTGGACGGGGCGTCTAATGAAAAACTGTTTTTT. This encodes CASSLDGASNEKLFF.